The source of this T cell receptor beta chain is a study of T cell repertoires in cytomegalovirus infection. Study background: CMV infection together with matching HLA type was indicated by public TCR beta signatures.

TCRdb processed the reads anew with MiXCR; each CDR3 protein has one entry. The repertoire holds about 220,000 distinct CDR3 sequences, around 40% seen once, with roughly three fifths in the top ten. With regard to this clonotype: Its antigen is not identified.

Germline trimming cut 1 base from V and 6 bases from J; bases unmatched to any gene: 6. The CDR3 is made up of 14 amino acids. The J gene is TRBJ2-7, the V gene TRBV12-3 or TRBV12-4; 7 bases line up with TRBD2. The sample consisted of CD8+ T cells from cultured PBMCs, taken from culture after CMV antigen stimulation. The clonotype was recovered from a human donor in good health (CMV status not recorded). Some clones in this sample may be carry-over from other donors' samples. In DNA form, the CDR3 reads TGTGCCAGCAGTTTAGGGGTCTCGGGGGGCGAGCAGTACTTC. Its translation is CASSLGVSGGEQYF.